The rows below give T cell receptor beta chains drawn from one sample of a study of cytomegalovirus exposure and HLA in healthy donors. The assay was immunoSEQ multiplex PCR, and TCRdb's table has in-frame clones only and misses some. The sample contains about 120,000 clones, about three quarters of which appear only once. The sequenced sample was PBMCs. These receptors all come from a woman in her twenties or thirties in good health and CMV-seropositive. Both conserved end residues are part of each CDR3. Each record gives: D gene, J gene, V gene, clone size, CDR3 protein, CDR3 DNA. A D gene is named only where the DNA matches it firmly. Rows give clone size only sometimes, using once, few, many, or a class for an expanded clone.

D: .
J: TRBJ1-2
V: TRBV6-1
size: .
CDR3: CASRGTGLGGGYTF
DNA: TGTGCCAGCAGGGGGACCGGCCTGGGAGGTGGCTACACCTTC

D: .
J: TRBJ2-7
V: TRBV27
size: .
CDR3: CASSSTTDRGEQYF
DNA: TGTGCCAGCAGCTCAACGACAGACCGGGGGGAGCAGTACTTC

D: TRBD1
J: TRBJ1-2
V: TRBV5-1
size: .
CDR3: CASSGSDRGGGYTF
DNA: TGCGCCAGCAGCGGCTCGGACAGGGGGGGTGGCTACACCTTC

D: .
J: TRBJ1-1
V: TRBV7-2
size: .
CDR3: CASSFSSGTEAFF
DNA: TGTGCCAGCAGCTTTAGTAGTGGCACTGAAGCTTTCTTT

D: TRBD1
J: TRBJ2-7
V: TRBV5-1
size: .
CDR3: CASSLGDRSYHEQYF
DNA: TGCGCCAGCAGCCTAGGGGACAGATCCTACCACGAGCAGTACTTC

D: .
J: TRBJ1-1
V: TRBV6-5
size: .
CDR3: CASSGRAEAFF
DNA: TGTGCCAGTTCAGGGCGTGCTGAAGCTTTCTTT

D: .
J: TRBJ1-2
V: TRBV30
size: few
CDR3: CAWSQYRTNYGYTF
DNA: TGTGCCTGGAGTCAGTACCGTACTAACTATGGCTACACCTTC

D: .
J: TRBJ2-7
V: TRBV6-1
size: few
CDR3: CASRNTGIWDYEQYF
DNA: TGTGCCAGCAGAAATACAGGGATTTGGGACTACGAGCAGTACTTC

D: .
J: TRBJ1-3
V: TRBV5-4
size: .
CDR3: CASSEDRGNTIYF
DNA: TGTGCCAGCAGCGAAGACAGGGGAAACACCATATATTTT

D: TRBD1
J: TRBJ1-2
V: TRBV7-9
size: .
CDR3: CASSLSDRANYGYTF
DNA: TGTGCCAGCAGCCTTTCAGACAGGGCGAACTATGGCTACACCTTC

D: .
J: TRBJ2-7
V: TRBV21-1
size: .
CDR3: CASSKCRGSFPYEQYF
DNA: TGTGCCAGCAGCAAATGTCGAGGCTCCTTTCCCTACGAGCAGTACTTC

D: .
J: TRBJ2-7
V: TRBV2
size: few
CDR3: CASSEALYGAAYEQYF
DNA: TGTGCCAGCAGTGAAGCGCTTTATGGGGCCGCCTACGAGCAGTACTTC

D: .
J: TRBJ2-3
V: TRBV5-1
size: .
CDR3: CASSPLGGAGTDTQYF
DNA: TGCGCCAGCAGCCCACTAGGGGGGGCCGGAACAGATACGCAGTATTTT

D: .
J: TRBJ2-6
V: TRBV28
size: .
CDR3: CASSSTGFSGANVLTF
DNA: TGTGCCAGCAGTTCGACAGGTTTCTCTGGGGCCAACGTCCTGACTTTC

D: TRBD1
J: TRBJ1-5
V: TRBV6-6
size: .
CDR3: CASSTPGQGNQPQHF
DNA: TGTGCCAGCAGTACACCGGGACAGGGGAATCAGCCTCAGCATTTT

D: TRBD2
J: TRBJ2-5
V: TRBV7-2
size: .
CDR3: CASSPRLAAETQYF
DNA: TGTGCCAGCAGCCCAAGGCTAGCGGCAGAGACCCAGTACTTC

D: .
J: TRBJ1-1
V: TRBV4-1
size: few
CDR3: CASSPSYSRGTEAFF
DNA: TGCGCCAGCAGCCCGAGCTACTCCCGGGGCACTGAAGCTTTCTTT

D: TRBD1
J: TRBJ2-6
V: TRBV4-1
size: once
CDR3: CASSRGGQGTNVLTF
DNA: TGCGCCAGCAGCCGCGGGGGACAGGGGACCAACGTCCTGACTTTC

D: .
J: TRBJ1-2
V: TRBV2
size: few
CDR3: CASSDSRSQNYGYTF
DNA: TGTGCCAGCAGTGATTCGAGGTCCCAAAACTATGGCTACACCTTC

D: .
J: TRBJ2-5
V: TRBV4-3
size: .
CDR3: CASSQGVQETQYF
DNA: TGCGCCAGCAGCCAAGGAGTCCAAGAGACCCAGTACTTC

D: .
J: TRBJ1-6
V: TRBV6-5
size: .
CDR3: CASSAHTDSPLHF
DNA: TGTGCCAGCAGTGCCCATACGGATTCACCCCTCCACTTT

D: .
J: TRBJ1-1
V: TRBV5-6
size: .
CDR3: CASSSWGSGRGTEAFF
DNA: TGTGCCAGCAGCTCCTGGGGGTCGGGCAGGGGCACTGAAGCTTTCTTT

D: TRBD1
J: TRBJ1-2
V: TRBV28
size: .
CDR3: CASSVEPGQGEDYTF
DNA: TGTGCCTCCTCTGTGGAACCGGGACAGGGGGAAGACTACACCTTC

D: .
J: TRBJ2-2
V: TRBV18
size: .
CDR3: CASSPGGRSTGELFF
DNA: TGTGCCAGCTCACCAGGTGGGAGATCTACCGGGGAGCTGTTTTTT

D: .
J: TRBJ1-1
V: TRBV7-9
size: once
CDR3: CASSLWQNTEAFF
DNA: TGTGCCAGCAGCTTATGGCAGAACACTGAAGCTTTCTTT

D: .
J: TRBJ1-3
V: TRBV27
size: .
CDR3: CASSLAGKAGNTIYF
DNA: TGTGCCAGCAGTTTGGCAGGGAAGGCTGGAAACACCATATATTTT